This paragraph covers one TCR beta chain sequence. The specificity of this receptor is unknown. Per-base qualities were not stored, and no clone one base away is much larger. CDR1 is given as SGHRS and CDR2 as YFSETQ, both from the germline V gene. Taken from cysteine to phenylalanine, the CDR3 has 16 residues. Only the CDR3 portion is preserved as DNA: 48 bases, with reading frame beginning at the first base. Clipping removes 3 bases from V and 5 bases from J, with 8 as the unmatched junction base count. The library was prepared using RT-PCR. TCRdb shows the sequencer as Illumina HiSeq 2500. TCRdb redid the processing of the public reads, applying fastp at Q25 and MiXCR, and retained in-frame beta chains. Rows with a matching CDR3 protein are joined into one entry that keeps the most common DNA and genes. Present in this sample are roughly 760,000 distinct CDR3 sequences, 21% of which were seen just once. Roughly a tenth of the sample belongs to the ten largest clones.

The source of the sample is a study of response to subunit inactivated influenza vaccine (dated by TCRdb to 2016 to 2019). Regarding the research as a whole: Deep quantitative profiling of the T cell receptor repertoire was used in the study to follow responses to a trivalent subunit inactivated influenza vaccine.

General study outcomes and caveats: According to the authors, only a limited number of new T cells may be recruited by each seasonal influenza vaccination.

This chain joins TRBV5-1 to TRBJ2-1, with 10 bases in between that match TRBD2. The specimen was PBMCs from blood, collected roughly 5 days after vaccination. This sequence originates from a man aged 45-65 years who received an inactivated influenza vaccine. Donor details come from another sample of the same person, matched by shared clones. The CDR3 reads CASSSQLAGSNNEQFF. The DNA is TGCGCCAGCAGCTCCCAACTAGCGGGGAGTAACAATGAGCAGTTCTTC.